This T cell receptor (beta chain) was observed in a study of control samples from healthy donors and cancer patients. Some clones are missing from TCRdb's copy, which holds only in-frame ones; the method was immunoSEQ multiplex PCR. The sample shows some 100,000 clones, around 89% of them seen only once. In germline, CDR1 is SGHTA, CDR2 FQGNSA. Trimming shortened V by 0 bases and J by 3 bases, and 13 bases separated the two germline ends. The CDR3 totals 16 residues. This chain links TRBV7-2 with TRBJ2-3; a weak D match, TRBD1 (5 bases). The receptor was derived from a woman aged 45 to 65 in good health. The material sequenced was blood. CDR3 bases: TGTGCCAGCAGCTTAGCGCGCCAGGGTGCGACAGATACGCAGTATTTT. This codes for CASSLARQGATDTQYF.